A single sample is the source of the 26 T cell receptor beta chains below, sequenced in a study of blood T cell repertoires in COVID-19 (dated by TCRdb to the early 2020s). Library preparation used the immunoSEQ multiplex PCR assay. Sourced from immuneACCESS, this table was stored by TCRdb with only in-frame sequences that have V and J called. A share of the clones is absent; for the studies checked, an unresolved V gene accounts for under half, and the remainder has no known explanation. This sample is represented by about 240,000 clones; roughly four fifths of them were singletons. The ten top clones hold 3% to 4% of the sample. The sequenced material came from PBMCs or T cells enriched from blood (not recorded which). The source of these receptors is a woman between 40 and 55 years old who had been exposed to COVID-19.

The rearrangement links TRBV3-1 (or the pseudogene TRBV3-2) to TRBJ1-2, with 8 bases that match TRBD1. The CDR3 covers 15 residues. Unmatched junction bases numbered 10, after V lost 2 bases and J lost 8 bases. Germline V CDR1 and CDR2: LGHDT, YNNKEL (reference sequence). CDR3 amino acids: CASSQSDRGSMGYTF. CDR3 nucleotide sequence: TGTGCCAGCAGCCAAAGCGACAGGGGATCTATGGGCTACACCTTC.

The V call is TRBV19, the J call TRBJ1-6; TRBD1 aligns across 7 bases. Trimming removed 10 bases from V and 7 bases from J; junction bases left unmatched: 13. The CDR3 has 15 amino acids. CDR1 and CDR2 (germline): LNHDA, SQIVND (reference sequence). CDR3: CATGGQPRANSPLHF. The CDR3 DNA is TGTGCCACCGGGGGACAGCCAAGGGCCAATTCACCCCTCCACTTT.

This rearrangement joins TRBV5-4 to TRBJ2-1; 7 nucleotides line up with TRBD1. This CDR3 region has 14 residues. In germline, CDR1 is SGHNT, CDR2 YYREEE (reference sequence). Unmatched junction bases numbered 6, after V lost 2 bases and J lost 7 bases. The CDR3: CASSFDRVANEQFF. The DNA of the CDR3 is TGTGCCAGCAGCTTTGACAGGGTAGCAAATGAGCAGTTCTTC.

The chain is built from TRBV5-1 and TRBJ1-1; TRBD1 is a possible D gene (6 bases). V gave up 1 base and J gave up 1 base, with 11 bases separating them. Germline CDR1 is SGHRS and CDR2 is YFSETQ. This CDR3 comprises 15 residues. The CDR3 is CASSLPGTSNTEAFF. The CDR3 nucleotides are TGCGCCAGCAGCTTGCCCGGGACATCGAACACTGAAGCTTTCTTT.

The chain recombines TRBV7-9 with TRBJ1-4, with a weak D call TRBD1 (5 bases). Deletions cut 8 bases from V and 7 bases from J, with 14 bases between. Germline CDR1 is SEHNR and CDR2 is FQNEAQ (reference sequence). The CDR3 has 13 residues. CDR3 bases: TGTGCCAGCGGGGCCCGCAGTCTTGAAAAACTGTTTTTT. It specifies CASGARSLEKLFF.

The chain joins TRBV4-1 to TRBJ2-3; TRBD2 matches 9 bases. CDR3 length: 16 amino acids. Trimming at V came to 0 bases and at J to 5 bases, leaving 6 bases not matched to a gene. CDR1 MGHRA and CDR2 YSYEKL come from the germline V gene. The CDR3 DNA follows: TGCGCCAGCAGCCAAGAGGCGGGGGGGCCTGGAGATACGCAGTATTTT. Its protein product is CASSQEAGGPGDTQYF.

The rearrangement links TRBV6-5 to TRBJ1-4; D call uncertain. This CDR3 region has 16 residues. Germline CDR1 reads MNHEY; CDR2 reads SVGAGI. V lost 4 bases to trimming and J lost 7 bases, with 19 bases between them. The CDR3 DNA sequence: TGTGCCAGCAGTTCCCGCTTCGAGGGAAGAGGTGAAAAACTGTTTTTT. Protein product: CASSSRFEGRGEKLFF.

The J gene is TRBJ1-5, the V gene TRBV5-5; 7 bases line up with TRBD1. The length of the CDR3 is 14 residues. After removal of 4 bases from V and 3 bases from J, the junction contained 4 bases not matched to a gene. CDR1 and CDR2 (germline): SGHKS, YYEKEE (reference sequence). The CDR3 nucleotides are TGTGCCAGCAGCCAGGGACAGAACAATCAGCCCCAGCATTTT. This codes for CASSQGQNNQPQHF.

V is TRBV9 and J is TRBJ2-2; 7 nucleotides line up with TRBD2. Germline V lookup: CDR1 SGDLS, CDR2 YYNGEE. With 1 base clipped from V and 5 bases from J, the junction kept 5 bases outside the gene matches. CDR3 length: 15 residues. CDR3 in DNA: TGTGCCAGCAGCGTAAACAGCGGGGATACCGGGGAGCTGTTTTTT. This sequence encodes CASSVNSGDTGELFF.

J is TRBJ1-1 and V is TRBV19, with unresolved D. The CDR3 is made up of 14 amino acids. Germline CDR1 is LNHDA and CDR2 is SQIVND (reference sequence). The V end was cut by 5 bases, the J end by 3 bases, with 13 bases between. As DNA, the CDR3 is TGTGCCAGTAGTCCCCGGGGAGCAGACACTGAAGCTTTCTTT. Amino acids: CASSPRGADTEAFF.

V and J are TRBV5-1 and TRBJ1-1, with a possible D match to TRBD1 (6 bases). The germline V gene encodes CDR1 SGHRS and CDR2 YFSETQ. V was cut by 4 bases and J by 8 bases, with 9 bases left in between. This CDR3 has 11 residues. CDR3 region: CASSPGTEAFF. The CDR3, as DNA: TGCGCCAGCAGCCCCGGGACAGAAGCTTTCTTT.

The gene calls are TRBV4-3 and TRBJ1-2; no firm D call. V lost 1 base to trimming and J lost 0 bases, with 21 bases between them. The CDR3 is made up of 19 amino acids. CDR1 is LGHNA and CDR2 is YSLEER in the germline V gene. CDR3 sequence (DNA): TGCGCCAGCAGCCAAGGGTACCCGGCACTAACCGGAGCTAACTATGGCTACACCTTC. This codes for CASSQGYPALTGANYGYTF.

This clone was recorded once. The rearrangement links TRBV3-1 (or the pseudogene TRBV3-2) to TRBJ1-2; D is possibly TRBD1 (5 bases). V was pared by 0 bases and J by 4 bases, with 15 bases between. The germline gives CDR1 LGHDT, CDR2 YNNKEL (reference sequence). CDR3 length: 16 residues. CDR3 DNA: TGTGCCAGCAGCCAAGATATGGCACAGGCGCTCTATGGCTACACCTTC. Its translation: CASSQDMAQALYGYTF.

The V and J genes are TRBV3-1 (or the pseudogene TRBV3-2) and TRBJ1-2, with a tentative D call TRBD1 (5 bases). Per the germline V gene, CDR1 is LGHDT and CDR2 is YNNKEL (reference sequence). Trimming stripped 1 base from V and 6 bases from J, with 15 bases between. There are 15 residues in the CDR3. In DNA, the CDR3 is TGTGCCAGCAGCCAAGTATCAGGGAAGGTAAATGGCTACACCTTC. Encoded protein: CASSQVSGKVNGYTF.

The chain has TRBV9 and TRBJ2-2; weak D call: TRBD2 (6 bases). The CDR3 sequence is 15 residues long. Germline CDR1 reads SGDLS; CDR2 reads YYNGEE. Trimming took off 4 bases at V and 2 bases at J, with 12 bases between the two ends. Here the CDR3 DNA reads TGTGCCAGCAGCCCCCGGGACTTCAACACCGGGGAGCTGTTTTTT. This translates into CASSPRDFNTGELFF.

Here the CDR3 reads CASSLGTGPNYEQYF. CDR3 sequence (DNA): TGTGCCAGCAGCTTGGGGACAGGGCCTAACTACGAGCAGTACTTC. V is TRBV5-6 and J is TRBJ2-7; the match to TRBD1 covers 8 bases. Per the germline V gene, CDR1 is SGHDT and CDR2 is YYEEEE. This CDR3 has 15 amino acids. V lost 0 bases and J lost 3; bases outside the gene matches: 5.

V usage is TRBV19 and J usage is TRBJ1-5; 10 nucleotides agree with TRBD1. CDR1 LNHDA and CDR2 SQIVND come from the germline V gene (reference sequence). V lost 4 bases, J lost 3 bases, and 9 bases stayed unmatched. The CDR3 has 17 residues. CDR3 loop: CASSNQGQGVFNQPQHF. As DNA, the CDR3 is TGTGCCAGTAGTAACCAAGGACAGGGGGTTTTCAATCAGCCCCAGCATTTT.

The chain is built from TRBV18 and TRBJ2-5; TRBD1 aligns across 9 bases. The V segment lost 4 bases and the J segment 5 bases; nucleotides outside the gene matches: 5. The CDR3 runs to 14 residues. Germline V gene sequence: CDR1 KGHSH, CDR2 LQKENI. The CDR3 DNA reads as TGTGCCAGCTCACTCGGGACAGGGAGGGAGACCCAGTACTTC. It encodes CASSLGTGRETQYF.

CDR3 sequence (DNA): TGTGCCAGTAGTCCGCGGGACAGTCTTAATAGCAATCAGCCCCAGCATTTT. Amino acids: CASSPRDSLNSNQPQHF. This chain links TRBV19 with TRBJ1-5; TRBD1 agrees at 7 bases. The trim removed 5 bases at V and 0 bases at J, leaving 10 bases unmatched. The CDR3 loop spans 17 amino acids. Germline V gene sequence: CDR1 LNHDA, CDR2 SQIVND (reference sequence).

The chain joins TRBV5-4 to TRBJ2-3; possibly TRBD2 for D (5 bases). The germline CDR1 and CDR2 sequences are SGHNT and YYREEE (reference sequence). The length of the CDR3 is 13 residues. The V and J ends lost 4 bases and 5 bases respectively, with 11 bases between them. CDR3 loop: CASSIRGGDTQYF. DNA of the CDR3: TGTGCCAGCAGCATCAGAGGAGGAGATACGCAGTATTTT.

This chain connects TRBV30 to TRBJ1-1; D ambiguous. The V and J ends lost 3 bases and 5 bases respectively, with 7 bases between them. CDR3 size: 11 residues. The germline V gene has CDR1 GTSNPN and CDR2 SVGIG (reference sequence). The CDR3 region has the DNA TGTGCCTGGAGCCCTCGTACTGAAGCTTTCTTT. Amino acids: CAWSPRTEAFF.

V and J are TRBV27 and TRBJ1-2, with 8 bases aligning to TRBD1. CDR1 MNHEY and CDR2 SMNVEV come from the germline V gene (reference sequence). Trimming cost V 5 bases and J 7 bases; bases outside gene matches: 18. The CDR3 consists of 17 residues. For the CDR3, the DNA is TGTGCCAGCAGTCCTCACATAGGCGGACAGGGAGTAGTTGGCTACACCTTC. As protein: CASSPHIGGQGVVGYTF.

V usage is TRBV19 and J usage is TRBJ2-2, with TRBD1 identical over 7 bases. Germline trimming cut 7 bases from V and 4 bases from J; bases unmatched to any gene: 9. CDR1 is LNHDA, CDR2 SQIVND, per germline (reference sequence). This CDR3 is built from 15 residues. CDR3 DNA: TGTGCCAGTAAGCCCAAACAGGGGCCCACCGGGGAGCTGTTTTTT. Translating gives CASKPKQGPTGELFF.

The V and J genes are TRBV13 and TRBJ1-2; no clear D. The CDR3 covers 12 residues. Trimming removed 1 base at V and 2 bases at J, with 2 bases between. Germline CDR1 reads PRHDT; CDR2 reads FYEKMQ (reference sequence). CDR3 residues: CASSLVNYGYTF. The CDR3 DNA reads TGTGCCAGCAGCTTAGTAAACTATGGCTACACCTTC.

The gene calls are TRBV5-1 and TRBJ2-6, with a possible D match to TRBD2 (5 bases). V lost 1 base to trimming and J lost 2 bases, with 7 bases between them. The CDR3 covers 15 residues. Germline loops: CDR1 SGHRS, CDR2 YFSETQ. The CDR3 spells CASSLPGTGANVLTF. CDR3 coding DNA: TGCGCCAGCAGCTTGCCGGGGACTGGGGCCAACGTCCTGACTTTC.

V is TRBV28 and J is TRBJ2-2, with 7 bases identical to TRBD2. CDR1 MDHEN and CDR2 SYDVKM come from the germline V gene. Losses at the gene ends were 7 bases for V and 0 bases for J; bases not matched to a gene: 23. The CDR3 is made up of 21 amino acids. This CDR3 reads CASIGDWGKRLALANTGELFF. CDR3 nucleotide sequence: TGTGCCAGCATCGGGGACTGGGGGAAGAGACTAGCCCTAGCGAACACCGGGGAGCTGTTTTTT.